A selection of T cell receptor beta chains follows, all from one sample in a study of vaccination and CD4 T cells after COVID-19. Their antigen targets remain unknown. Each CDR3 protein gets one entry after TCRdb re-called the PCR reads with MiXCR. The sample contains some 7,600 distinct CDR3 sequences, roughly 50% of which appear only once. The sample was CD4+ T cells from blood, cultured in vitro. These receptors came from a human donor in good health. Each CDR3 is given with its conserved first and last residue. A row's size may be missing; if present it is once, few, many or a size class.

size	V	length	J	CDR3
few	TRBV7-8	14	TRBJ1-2	CASSFAATANGYTF
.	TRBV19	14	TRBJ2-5	CASSQGWAQETQYF
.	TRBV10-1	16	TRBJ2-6	CASSEKQGFGANVLTF
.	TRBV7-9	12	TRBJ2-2	CASSLGAGELFF
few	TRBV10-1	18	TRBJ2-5	CASSEKGLAGTKQETQYF
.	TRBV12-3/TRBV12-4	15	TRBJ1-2	CASSTGQGAGYGYTF
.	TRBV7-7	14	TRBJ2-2	CASSRTGDAGELFF
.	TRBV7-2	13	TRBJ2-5	CASSPGLKETQYF
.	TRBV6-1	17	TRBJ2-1	CASSLRLAGGRGNEQFF
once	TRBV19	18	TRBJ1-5	CASKRPGGHGGSNQPQHF
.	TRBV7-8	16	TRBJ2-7	CASSYGLAVTSYEQYF
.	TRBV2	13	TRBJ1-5	CASSARGLQPQHF
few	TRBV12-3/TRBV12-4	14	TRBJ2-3	CASSSGGALDTQYF
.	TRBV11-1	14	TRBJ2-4	CASSTRGPENIQYF
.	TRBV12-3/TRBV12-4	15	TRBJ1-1	CASSVDRVMNTEAFF
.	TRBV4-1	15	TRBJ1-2	CASSHGDRGIYGYTF
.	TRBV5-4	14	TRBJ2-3	CASSSGIQGYTQYF
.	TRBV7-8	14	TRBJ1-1	CASSFTGLNTEAFF
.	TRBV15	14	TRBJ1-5	CATSRDSPSQPQHF
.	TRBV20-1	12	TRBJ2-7	CSARQGAYEQYF
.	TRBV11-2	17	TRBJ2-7	CASSGGQGRISSYEQYF
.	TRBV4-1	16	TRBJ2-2	CASSGTGIKESGELFF
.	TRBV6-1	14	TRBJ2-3	CASSEEWGRGSQYF
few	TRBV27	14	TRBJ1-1	CASSLRTGPSEAFF
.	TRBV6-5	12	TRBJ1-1	CASSYLRTEAFF
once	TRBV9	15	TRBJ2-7	CASSVGVGGSYEQYF
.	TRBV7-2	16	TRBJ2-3	CASSWGAGLAADTQYF
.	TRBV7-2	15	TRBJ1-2	CASSLANRDTYGYTF
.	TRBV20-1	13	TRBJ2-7	CSASQLVLGEQYF
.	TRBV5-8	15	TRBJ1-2	CASSLALKSLGGYTF
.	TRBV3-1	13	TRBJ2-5	CASSQVRGETQYF
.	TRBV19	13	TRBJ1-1	CASSTLRGQKAFF
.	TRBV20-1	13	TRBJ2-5	CSVYSGREETQYF
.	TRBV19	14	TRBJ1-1	CASSIKRGNTEAFF
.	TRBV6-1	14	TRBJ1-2	CASSEARDRGGYTF
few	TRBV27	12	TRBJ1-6	CASSQGDSPLHF
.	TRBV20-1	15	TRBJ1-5	CSASPAGLGNQPQHF
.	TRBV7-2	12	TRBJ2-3	CASSASTDTQYF
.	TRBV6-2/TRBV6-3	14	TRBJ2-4	CASRRQGGGNIQYF
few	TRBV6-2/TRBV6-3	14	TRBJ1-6	CATRGRSYNSPLHF